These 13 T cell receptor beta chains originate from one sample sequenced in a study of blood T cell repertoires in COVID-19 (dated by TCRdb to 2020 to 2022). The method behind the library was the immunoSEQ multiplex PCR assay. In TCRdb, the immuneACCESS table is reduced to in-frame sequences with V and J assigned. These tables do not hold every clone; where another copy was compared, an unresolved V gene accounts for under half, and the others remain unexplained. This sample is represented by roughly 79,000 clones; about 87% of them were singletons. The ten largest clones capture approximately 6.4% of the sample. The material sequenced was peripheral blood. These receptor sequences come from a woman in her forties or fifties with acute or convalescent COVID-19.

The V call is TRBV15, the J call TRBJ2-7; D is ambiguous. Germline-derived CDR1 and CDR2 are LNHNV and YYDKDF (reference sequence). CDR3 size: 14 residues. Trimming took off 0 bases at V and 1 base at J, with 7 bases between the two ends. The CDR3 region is CATSREGVSYEQYF. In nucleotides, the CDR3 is TGTGCCACCAGCAGAGAAGGAGTATCCTACGAGCAGTACTTC.

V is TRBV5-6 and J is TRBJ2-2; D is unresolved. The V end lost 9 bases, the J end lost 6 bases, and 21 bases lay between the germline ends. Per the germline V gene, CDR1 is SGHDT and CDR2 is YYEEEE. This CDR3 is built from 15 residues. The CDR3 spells CATAPISSSAGELFF. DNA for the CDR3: TGTGCCACCGCCCCGATTAGCAGTTCCGCCGGGGAGCTGTTTTTT.

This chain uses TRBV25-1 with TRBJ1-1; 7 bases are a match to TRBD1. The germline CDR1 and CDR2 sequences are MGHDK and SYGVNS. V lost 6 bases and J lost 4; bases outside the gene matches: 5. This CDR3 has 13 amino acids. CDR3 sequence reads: CASRTYRGTEAFF. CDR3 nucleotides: TGTGCCAGCAGAACCTACAGGGGCACTGAAGCTTTCTTT.

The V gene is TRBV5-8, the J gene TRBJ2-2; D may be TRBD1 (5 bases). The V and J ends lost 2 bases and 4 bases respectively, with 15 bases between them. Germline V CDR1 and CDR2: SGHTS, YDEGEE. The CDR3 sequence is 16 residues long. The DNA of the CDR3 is TGTGCCAGCAGCTTTGAAAGGGGATATGGCACCGGGGAGCTGTTTTTT. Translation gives CASSFERGYGTGELFF. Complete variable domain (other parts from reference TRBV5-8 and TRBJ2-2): EAGVTQSPTHLIKTRGQQATLRCSPISGHTSVYWYQQALGLGLQFLLWYDEGEERNRGNFPPRFSGRQFPNYSSELNVNALELEDSALYLCASSFERGYGTGELFFGEGSRLTVL.

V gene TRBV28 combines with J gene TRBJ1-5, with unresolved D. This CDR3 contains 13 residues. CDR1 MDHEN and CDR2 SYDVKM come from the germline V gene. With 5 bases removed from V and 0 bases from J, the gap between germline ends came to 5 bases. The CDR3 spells CASSPVSNQPQHF. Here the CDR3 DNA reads TGTGCCAGCAGTCCTGTTAGCAATCAGCCCCAGCATTTT.

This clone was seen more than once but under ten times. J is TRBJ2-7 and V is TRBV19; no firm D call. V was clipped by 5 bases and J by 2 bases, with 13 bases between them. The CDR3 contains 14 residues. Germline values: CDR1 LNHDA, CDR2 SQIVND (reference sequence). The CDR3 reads CASSPPRSPYEQYF. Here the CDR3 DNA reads TGTGCCAGTAGTCCCCCGCGGTCACCCTACGAGCAGTACTTC.

CDR3 in DNA: TGTGCCAGCAGCCCATCCTCGGGGAACACTGAAGCTTTCTTT. Translating gives CASSPSSGNTEAFF. The V and J genes are TRBV7-3 and TRBJ1-1; D uncertain. Germline assignment: CDR1 SGHTA and CDR2 FQGTGA. The CDR3 is 14 residues long. Trimming removed 5 bases at V and 1 base at J, with 11 bases between.

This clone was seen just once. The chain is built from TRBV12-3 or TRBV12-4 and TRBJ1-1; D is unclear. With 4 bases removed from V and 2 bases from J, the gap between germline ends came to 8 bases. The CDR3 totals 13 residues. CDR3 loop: CASSSSTNTEAFF. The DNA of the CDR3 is TGTGCCAGCAGTTCGTCAACTAACACTGAAGCTTTCTTT.

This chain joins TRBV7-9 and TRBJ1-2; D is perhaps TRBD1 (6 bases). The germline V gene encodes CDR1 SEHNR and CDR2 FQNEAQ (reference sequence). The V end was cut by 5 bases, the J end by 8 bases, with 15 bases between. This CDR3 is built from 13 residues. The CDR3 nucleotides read TGTGCCAGCAGCCAGGGGCAGGGGTGGGGCTACACCTTC. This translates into CASSQGQGWGYTF.

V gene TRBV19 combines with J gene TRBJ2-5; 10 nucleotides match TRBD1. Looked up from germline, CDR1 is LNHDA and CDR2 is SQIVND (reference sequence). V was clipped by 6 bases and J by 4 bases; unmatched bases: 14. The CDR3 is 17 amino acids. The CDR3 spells CASSRILDRGDGETQYF. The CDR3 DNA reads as TGTGCCAGTAGCCGGATATTGGACAGGGGGGACGGAGAGACCCAGTACTTC.

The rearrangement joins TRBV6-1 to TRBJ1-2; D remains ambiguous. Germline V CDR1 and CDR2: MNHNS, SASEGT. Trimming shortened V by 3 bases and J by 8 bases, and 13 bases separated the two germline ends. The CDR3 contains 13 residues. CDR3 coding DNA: TGTGCCAGCAGTGAGGGCTCGATTTACGGCTACACCTTC. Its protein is CASSEGSIYGYTF.

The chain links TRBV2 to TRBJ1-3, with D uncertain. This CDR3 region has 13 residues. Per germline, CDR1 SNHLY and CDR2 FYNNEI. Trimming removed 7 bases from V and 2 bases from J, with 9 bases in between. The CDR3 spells CASTVITGNTIYF. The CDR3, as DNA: TGTGCCAGCACAGTTATTACTGGAAACACCATATATTTT.

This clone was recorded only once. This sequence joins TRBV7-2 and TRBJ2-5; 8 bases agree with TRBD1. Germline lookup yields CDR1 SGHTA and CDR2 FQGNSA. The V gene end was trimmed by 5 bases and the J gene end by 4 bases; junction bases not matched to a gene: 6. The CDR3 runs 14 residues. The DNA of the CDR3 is TGTGCCAGCAGCCGTACAGGGGGAGCAGAGACCCAGTACTTC. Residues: CASSRTGGAETQYF. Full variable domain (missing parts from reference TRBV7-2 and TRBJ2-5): GAGVSQSPSNKVTEKGKDVELRCDPISGHTALYWYRQSLGQGLEFLIYFQGNSAPDKSGLPSDRFSAERTGGSVSTLTIQRTQQEDSAVYLCASSRTGGAETQYFGPGTRLLVL.